This T cell receptor beta chain originates from a study of cytomegalovirus exposure and HLA in healthy donors. Between the trimmed V and J ends, which lost 7 bases and 0 bases, there was a span of 13 bases. Germline lookup yields CDR1 MNHEY and CDR2 SVGAGI. The CDR3 contains 15 residues. Overall study results and limits: Investigators reported over 150 TCR beta chains as tied to cytomegalovirus. Later findings reportedly placed an Asian-associated ancestry cluster below the approximately 650-donor mean for N-insertions. In an earlier analysis, about 87% or about 30%: the productive usage of most TCR beta V segments.

The donors comprised healthy bone marrow donors. This clone was recorded once. Its antigen is undetermined. A multiplex PCR was run with 60 Vbeta primers and 13 Jbeta primers. The method was immunoSEQ multiplex PCR; TCRdb's version includes in-frame clones alone and lacks a portion of them. The data contain roughly 110,000 clones, roughly 70% of them singletons. The material sequenced was PBMCs. The clonotype originates from a young man in good health and CMV-seropositive. This chain connects TRBV6-5 to TRBJ1-3, with D perhaps TRBD1 (6 bases). DNA of the CDR3: TGTGCCAGCACCAAGGGGGGGAGCTCTGGAAACACCATATATTTT. It translates to CASTKGGSSGNTIYF.